Each of the 8 T cell receptor beta chains below was sequenced from the same sample in a study. TCRdb re-called the 5' RACE reads with MiXCR, one entry per CDR3 protein. The sample has approximately 12,000 distinct CDR3 sequences; 45% to 60% are singletons. Cells sorted as Tregs were CD4+, CD25+ and CD127-/low. Sequencing used tumor-infiltrating Tregs sorted from the breast tumor. The receptors were gathered from a female donor with breast cancer.

This clonotype was seen a few times. The chain couples TRBV20-1 to TRBJ2-3; TRBD2 matches at 7 bases. Germline CDR1 and CDR2: DFQATT and SNEGSKA (reference sequence). The CDR3 length is 14 residues. V shed 6 bases, J shed 6 bases, and the junction held 12 bases outside the gene matches. CDR3 in amino acids: CSAPGLTNRDTQYF. The CDR3 DNA is TGCAGTGCACCGGGACTAACCAATCGCGATACGCAGTATTTT.

As to this clonotype: A much larger clone lies one base from this, so it may be a read error. This chain uses TRBV4-3 with TRBJ2-3; D not resolved. The assigned J gene may be wrong: the sequence end matches TRBJ1-5 better. The CDR3 is made up of 16 amino acids. Germline CDR1 and CDR2: LGHNA and YSLEER. This CDR3 reads CASSQWTSGRDDTQHF. The CDR3, as DNA: TGTGCCAGCAGCCAATGGACTAGCGGGAGGGATGATACGCAGCATTTT.

This clonotype was seen a single time. CDR3 sequence: CASSQNSSSYNEQFF. Here the CDR3 DNA reads TGCGCCAGCAGCCAAAATAGCAGCTCCTACAATGAGCAGTTCTTC. The chain couples TRBV5-1 to TRBJ2-1, with D hard to call. V was shortened by 4 bases and J by 0 bases, with 11 bases between the two germline ends. The germline V gene encodes CDR1 SGHRS and CDR2 YFSETQ. This CDR3 region has 15 residues.

This sequence joins TRBV7-2 and TRBJ1-5; D call uncertain. Germline V lookup: CDR1 SGHTA, CDR2 FQGNSA. This CDR3 contains 13 residues. Trimming removed 3 bases from V and 1 base from J, with 4 bases in between. CDR3 loop: CASSFGSNQPQHF. The CDR3 DNA reads TGTGCCAGCAGCTTCGGGAGCAATCAGCCCCAGCATTTT. The entire variable domain, with the rest obtained from reference TRBV7-2 and TRBJ1-5, is as follows: GAGVSQSPSNKVTEKGKDVELRCDPISGHTALYWYRQSLGQGLEFLIYFQGNSAPDKSGLPSDRFSAERTGGSVSTLTIQRTQQEDSAVYLCASSFGSNQPQHFGDGTRLSIL.

The CDR3 DNA follows: TGCGCCAGCAGCTTGGTGGGGCTAGCGCGCACAGATACGCAGTATTTT. Translated: CASSLVGLARTDTQYF. This chain links TRBV5-1 with TRBJ2-3, with D perhaps matching TRBD2 (6 bases). In germline, CDR1 is SGHRS, CDR2 YFSETQ. The CDR3 extends over 16 amino acids. V was cut by 0 bases and J by 1 base, with 12 bases left in between. Full variable domain (missing parts from reference TRBV5-1 and TRBJ2-3): KAGVTQTPRYLIKTRGQQVTLSCSPISGHRSVSWYQQTPGQGLQFLFEYFSETQRNKGNFPGRFSGRQFSNSRSEMNVSTLELGDSALYLCASSLVGLARTDTQYFGPGTRLTVL.

In this sample, this clonotype turned up once. The chain has TRBV6-6 and TRBJ2-7; D is unclear. The CDR3 runs to 11 residues. The V gene lost 4 bases and the J gene lost 6 bases, with 7 bases spanning the gap. Germline V CDR1 and CDR2: MNHNY, SVGAGI (reference sequence). CDR3 sequence reads: CASSFFGEQYF. The CDR3 DNA reads as TGTGCCAGCAGTTTCTTCGGCGAGCAGTACTTC.

The chain couples TRBV20-1 to TRBJ1-1; D may be TRBD1 (5 bases). Germline CDR1 is DFQATT and CDR2 is SNEGSKA (reference sequence). The CDR3 has 13 amino acids. V gave up 1 base and J gave up 3 bases, with 9 bases separating them. The CDR3 DNA is TGCAGTGCTAGAGGGGGGTTGGACACTGAAGCTTTCTTT. Translating gives CSARGGLDTEAFF.

This clonotype has more than one count but fewer than ten. J is TRBJ1-6 and V is TRBV6-2 or TRBV6-3; 7 positions match TRBD1. V lost 7 bases to trimming and J lost 8 bases; unmatched junction nucleotides: 11. The length of the CDR3 is 15 residues. Germline-derived CDR1 and CDR2 are MNHEY and SVGEGT. CDR3 region: CASIEGQRRHSPLHF. CDR3 sequence (DNA): TGTGCCAGCATTGAGGGACAGCGACGGCATTCACCCCTCCACTTT.